Following are 20 T cell receptor beta chains from one sample sequenced in a study of T cell responses to AZD1222 COVID-19 vaccine. The method was immunoSEQ multiplex PCR; TCRdb's version includes in-frame clones alone and lacks a portion of them. The sample yields 140,000 to 150,000 clones, about 93% seen once. The starting material was peripheral blood, obtained on day 0 of MenACWY control vaccination. Receptors were obtained from an adult in good health.

J is TRBJ2-7 and V is TRBV5-1; 7 bases are a match to TRBD2. Germline CDR1 is SGHRS and CDR2 is YFSETQ. Trimming took 0 bases from V and 2 from J; bases not matched to a gene: 5. The CDR3 consists of 15 residues. CDR3 loop: CASSLVGGGTYEQYF. CDR3 nucleotide sequence: TGCGCCAGCAGCTTGGTTGGCGGGGGTACCTACGAGCAGTACTTC.

The J gene is TRBJ2-1, the V gene TRBV27; D might be TRBD1 (6 bases). CDR1 and CDR2 (germline): MNHEY, SMNVEV (reference sequence). This CDR3 is built from 14 residues. The V and J ends lost 2 bases and 9 bases respectively, with 14 bases between them. The chain's CDR3 is CASSLRQARGEQFF. As DNA, the CDR3 is TGTGCCAGCAGTTTACGACAGGCCCGGGGTGAGCAGTTCTTC.

The rearrangement links TRBV7-9 to TRBJ1-4; no firm D call. The CDR3 runs to 12 residues. The V and J ends lost 8 bases and 4 bases respectively, with 8 bases between them. CDR1 and CDR2 (germline): SEHNR, FQNEAQ (reference sequence). CDR3 bases: TGTGCCAGCGGCGAGTATAATGAAAAACTGTTTTTT. Amino acid sequence: CASGEYNEKLFF.

For this clone: Sequence at one end of the junction differs from germline and may be a read error. The rearrangement uses TRBV6-5 and TRBJ1-6, with D unclear. CDR1 and CDR2 from the germline V gene are MNHEY and SVGAGI. This CDR3 region has 13 residues. The CDR3 DNA reads TGTGCCAGCAGTTACTCCAATAATTCACCCCTCCACTTT. Encoded protein: CASSYSNNSPLHF.

The chain is built from TRBV15 and TRBJ2-1, with 13 bases matching TRBD2. Germline V gene lookup returns CDR1 LNHNV and CDR2 YYDKDF (reference sequence). V shed 1 base, J shed 4 bases, and the junction held 4 bases outside the gene matches. The CDR3 consists of 17 residues. The CDR3 DNA sequence: TGTGCCACCAGCAGAGGACTAGCGGGGGGAGAGTACAATGAGCAGTTCTTC. It encodes CATSRGLAGGEYNEQFF. Supplemented by reference TRBV15 and TRBJ2-1, the full variable domain reads DAMVIQNPRYQVTQFGKPVTLSCSQTLNHNVMYWYQQKSSQAPKLLFHYYDKDFNNEADTPDNFQSRRPNTSFCFLDIRSPGLGDTAMYLCATSRGLAGGEYNEQFFGPGTRLTVL.

V is TRBV4-2 and J is TRBJ2-1, with D maybe TRBD1 (5 bases). The CDR3 consists of 16 residues. V was pared by 0 bases and J by 4 bases, with 13 bases between. Germline V lookup: CDR1 LGHNA, CDR2 YNFKEQ. CDR3 DNA sequence: TGTGCCAGCAGCCAAGATTGGTGGGGCAAATACAATGAGCAGTTCTTC. This sequence encodes CASSQDWWGKYNEQFF.

The rearrangement uses TRBV6-5 and TRBJ1-3; tentative D call: TRBD1 (6 bases). Germline V lookup: CDR1 MNHEY, CDR2 SVGAGI. V lost 0 bases and J lost 3, with 12 bases in between. The CDR3 totals 16 residues. The DNA for the CDR3 is TGTGCCAGCAGTTACTCGGCAAGGACAGTTGGAAACACCATATATTTT. It is translated as CASSYSARTVGNTIYF.

The chain links TRBV4-1 to TRBJ1-5, with 8 bases identical to TRBD1. Germline V gene data show CDR1 as MGHRA and CDR2 as YSYEKL. The CDR3 consists of 15 residues. After removal of 6 bases from V and 7 bases from J, the junction contained 11 bases not matched to a gene. The CDR3 protein is CASRKDRVGWQPQHF. CDR3 nucleotides: TGCGCCAGCAGAAAGGACAGGGTGGGATGGCAGCCCCAGCATTTT.

The chain links TRBV7-3 to TRBJ2-1, with 15 bases fitting TRBD2. The germline V gene encodes CDR1 SGHTA and CDR2 FQGTGA. The CDR3 sequence is 21 residues long. Losses at the gene ends were 1 base for V and 1 base for J; bases not matched to a gene: 11. This CDR3 reads CASSLRGTSGRYLPSYNEQFF. DNA of the CDR3: TGTGCCAGCAGCTTAAGAGGGACTAGCGGGAGGTACCTCCCGTCCTACAATGAGCAGTTCTTC.

V usage is TRBV24-1 and J usage is TRBJ2-7; a possible D gene is TRBD2 (5 bases). Trimming pared 2 bases from V and 3 bases from J, leaving 13 bases between. CDR1 and CDR2 from the germline V gene are KGHDR and SFDVKD. The length of the CDR3 is 15 residues. The DNA for the CDR3 is TGTGCCACCAGTGATTCAACAGAGGGCAGCTACGAGCAGTACTTC. Its translation: CATSDSTEGSYEQYF.

The chain has TRBV5-1 and TRBJ1-1, with D possibly matching TRBD1 (6 bases). In germline, CDR1 is SGHRS, CDR2 YFSETQ. Trimming left V 4 bases short and J 0 bases short, with 10 bases between. The CDR3 loop spans 14 amino acids. As DNA, the CDR3 is TGCGCCAGCAGCCGGACAGACGTGAACACTGAAGCTTTCTTT. Amino acid sequence: CASSRTDVNTEAFF.

CDR3 in amino acids: CASSPSGGDYGYTF. The CDR3 bases are TGTGCCAGCAGCCCCAGTGGGGGAGACTATGGCTACACCTTC. The chain is built from TRBV11-1 and TRBJ1-2; possible D gene TRBD1, 5 bases. This CDR3 has 14 residues. Germline values: CDR1 SGHAT, CDR2 FQDESV (reference sequence). V was cut by 5 bases and J by 3 bases, with 13 bases left in between. The full variable domain, completed using reference TRBV11-1 and TRBJ1-2, is EAEVAQSPRYKITEKSQAVAFWCDPISGHATLYWYRQILGQGPELLVQFQDESVVDDSQLPKDRFSAERLKGVDSTLKIQPAELGDSAMYLCASSPSGGDYGYTFGSGTRLTVV.

This clone was recorded once. The gene calls are TRBV15 and TRBJ1-3; a weak D match, TRBD1 (6 bases). This CDR3 contains 17 residues. The V gene lost 0 bases and the J gene lost 3 bases, with 15 bases spanning the gap. In germline, CDR1 is LNHNV, CDR2 YYDKDF (reference sequence). The CDR3 is CATSRDQVGAIGNTIYF. CDR3 DNA: TGTGCCACCAGCAGAGATCAGGTGGGGGCCATTGGAAACACCATATATTTT. The variable domain in full, with the rest retrieved from reference TRBV15 and TRBJ1-3, is DAMVIQNPRYQVTQFGKPVTLSCSQTLNHNVMYWYQQKSSQAPKLLFHYYDKDFNNEADTPDNFQSRRPNTSFCFLDIRSPGLGDTAMYLCATSRDQVGAIGNTIYFGEGSWLTVV.

The chain is built from TRBV10-2 and TRBJ1-5; 10 bases agree with TRBD1. The CDR3 length is 12 residues. CDR1 and CDR2 from the germline V gene are WSHSY and SAAADI. After removal of 6 bases from V and 10 bases from J, the junction contained 3 bases not matched to a gene. In DNA form, the CDR3 reads TGCGCCAGCAGAGGGACAGGGGAACCCCAGCATTTT. Protein sequence: CASRGTGEPQHF.

The chain carries TRBV28 and TRBJ2-1, with D possibly TRBD2 on 5 matching bases. The germline gives CDR1 MDHEN, CDR2 SYDVKM. The CDR3 length is 12 residues. DNA for the CDR3: TGTAGTTCGGGCAGGCCTGGAGGTGAGCAGTTCTTC. Translation gives CSSGRPGGEQFF.

The rearrangement uses TRBV7-6 and TRBJ2-1, with D hard to call. The ends were cut back, 4 bases at V and 0 bases at J, with 10 bases in the middle. Looked up from germline, CDR1 is SGHVS and CDR2 is FNYEAQ. The CDR3 totals 15 residues. Written as DNA, the CDR3 is TGTGCCAGCAGCTGGACCTATAGCTCCTACAATGAGCAGTTCTTC. It translates to CASSWTYSSYNEQFF.

The chain combines TRBV7-2 with TRBJ2-7, with 7 nucleotides matching TRBD1. The CDR3 has 17 amino acids. V was pared by 5 bases and J by 0 bases, with 13 bases of the junction left unmatched. CDR1 and CDR2 from the germline V gene are SGHTA and FQGNSA. CDR3 nucleotides: TGTGCCAGCAGCCCCCATAGGGGGACAGACAGCTCCTACGAGCAGTACTTC. This gives the protein CASSPHRGTDSSYEQYF.

V and J are TRBV7-9 and TRBJ1-2, with TRBD1 identical over 8 bases. The CDR3 has 15 amino acids. The J segment lost 6 bases and the V segment lost 5 bases, leaving 11 bases of the junction unmatched. The germline V gene has CDR1 SEHNR and CDR2 FQNEAQ (reference sequence). The CDR3 DNA reads as TGTGCCAGCAGCCTTAGGACAGGGCCGGGAGATGGCTACACCTTC. It yields the protein CASSLRTGPGDGYTF.

The chain recombines TRBV24-1 with TRBJ1-1; D gene uncertain. The V end lost 9 bases, the J end lost 4 bases, and 5 bases lay between the germline ends. The CDR3 is 10 amino acids. CDR1 and CDR2 from the germline V gene are KGHDR and SFDVKD. The CDR3 DNA reads as TGTGCCACCCGGGTCACTGAAGCTTTCTTT. Translation gives CATRVTEAFF.

V is TRBV9 and J is TRBJ2-2, with 7 nucleotides matching TRBD2. Losses at the gene ends were 0 bases for V and 3 bases for J; bases not matched to a gene: 5. Germline CDR1 reads SGDLS; CDR2 reads YYNGEE. The CDR3 runs to 16 residues. The chain's CDR3 is CASSVGGGIDTGELFF. The CDR3 DNA reads as TGTGCCAGCAGCGTAGGCGGGGGAATTGACACCGGGGAGCTGTTTTTT. Combining the CDR3 with reference TRBV9 and TRBJ2-2 gives the whole variable domain DSGVTQTPKHLITATGQRVTLRCSPRSGDLSVYWYQQSLDQGLQFLIQYYNGEERAKGNILERFSAQQFPDLHSELNLSSLELGDSALYFCASSVGGGIDTGELFFGEGSRLTVL.